This entry features one T cell receptor (beta chain) sequence. Its matching antigen is unknown. Production of TCR cDNA was by 5'RACE template switching, which also added a universal primer site and UMIs. TCRdb re-derived calls from the 5' RACE reads in MiXCR, one entry per CDR3 protein. The sample shows hundreds of thousands of distinct CDR3 sequences, around a sixth of them seen only once. This entry comes from a study of T cells after yellow fever vaccination. Findings and caveats of the study: Reappearing after the booster were most of the clones from primary vaccination (almost 97% CD4, around 88% CD8). Among all clonotypes, a small share was observed in both CD4 and CD8 compartments. On re-exposure, the response was weaker but peaked faster, at day 5 versus 15.

Germline V gene data show CDR1 as SGHRS and CDR2 as YFSETQ. This CDR3 comprises 15 residues. The V gene lost 0 bases and the J gene lost 2 bases, with 10 bases spanning the gap. The TCR comes from a man aged 18 to 29 who received the YFV17D yellow fever vaccine. Sequencing used PBMCs, obtained before the yellow fever booster vaccination. The J gene is TRBJ2-3, the V gene TRBV5-1; a possible D gene is TRBD1 (5 bases). The CDR3 here is CASSLATGPTDTQYF. In DNA form, the CDR3 reads TGCGCCAGCAGCTTGGCCACAGGACCCACAGATACGCAGTATTTT.